The entry that follows covers one T cell receptor (beta chain) sequence. Unmatched junction bases numbered 1, after V lost 2 bases and J lost 3 bases. The V gene's germline CDR1 is KGHSH and CDR2 LQKENI. CDR3 size: 15 residues. This record belongs to a study of blood T cell repertoires in COVID-19. Background on the study: The study drew acute and convalescent COVID-19 samples from the United States, Italy and Spain.

Some clones are missing from TCRdb's copy, which holds only in-frame ones; the method was immunoSEQ multiplex PCR. Altogether tens of thousands of clones are present, 85% being singletons, with the ten largest covering under 30%. The chain combines TRBV18 with TRBJ1-4; 9 positions agree with TRBD1. The sample consisted of peripheral blood. This sequence originates from a human donor in a cohort sampled during active COVID-19. As DNA, the CDR3 is TGTGCCAGCTCACCAGGGACAGGGCCTAATGAAAAACTGTTTTTT. It yields the protein CASSPGTGPNEKLFF.